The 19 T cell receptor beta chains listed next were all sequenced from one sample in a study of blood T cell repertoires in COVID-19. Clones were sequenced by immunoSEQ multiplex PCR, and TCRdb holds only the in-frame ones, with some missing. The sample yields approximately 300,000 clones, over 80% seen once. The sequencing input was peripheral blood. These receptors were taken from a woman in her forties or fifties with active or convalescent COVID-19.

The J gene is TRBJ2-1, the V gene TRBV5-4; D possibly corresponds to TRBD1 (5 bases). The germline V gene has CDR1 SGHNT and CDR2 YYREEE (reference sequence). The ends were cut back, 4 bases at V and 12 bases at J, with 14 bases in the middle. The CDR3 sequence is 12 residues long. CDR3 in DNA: TGTGCCAGCAGCATAAGGCAGGGTGTGCAGTTCTTC. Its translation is CASSIRQGVQFF.

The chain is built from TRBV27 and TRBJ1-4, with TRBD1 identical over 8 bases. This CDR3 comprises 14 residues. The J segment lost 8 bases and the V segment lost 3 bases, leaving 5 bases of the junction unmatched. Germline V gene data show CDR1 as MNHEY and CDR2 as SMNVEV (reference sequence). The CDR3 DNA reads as TGTGCCAGCAGTTTCGAGGACAGGGAGGAAAAACTGTTTTTT. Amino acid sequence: CASSFEDREEKLFF.

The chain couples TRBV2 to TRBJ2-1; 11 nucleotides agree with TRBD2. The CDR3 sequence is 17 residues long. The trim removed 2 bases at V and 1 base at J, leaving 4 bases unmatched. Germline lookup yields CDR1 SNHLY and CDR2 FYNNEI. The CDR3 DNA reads TGTGCCAGCAGTGAACTAGCGGGAGGAGGGTCCTACAATGAGCAGTTCTTC. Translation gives CASSELAGGGSYNEQFF.

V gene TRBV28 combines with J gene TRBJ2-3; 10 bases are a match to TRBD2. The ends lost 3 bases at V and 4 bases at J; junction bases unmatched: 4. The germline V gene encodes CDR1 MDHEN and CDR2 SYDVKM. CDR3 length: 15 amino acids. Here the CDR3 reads CASSFRTSGPDTQYF. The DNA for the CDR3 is TGTGCCAGCAGTTTTCGGACTAGCGGTCCAGATACGCAGTATTTT. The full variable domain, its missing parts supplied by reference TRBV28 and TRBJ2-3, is DVKVTQSSRYLVKRTGEKVFLECVQDMDHENMFWYRQDPGLGLRLIYFSYDVKMKEKGDIPEGYSVSREKKERFSLILESASTNQTSMYLCASSFRTSGPDTQYFGPGTRLTVL.

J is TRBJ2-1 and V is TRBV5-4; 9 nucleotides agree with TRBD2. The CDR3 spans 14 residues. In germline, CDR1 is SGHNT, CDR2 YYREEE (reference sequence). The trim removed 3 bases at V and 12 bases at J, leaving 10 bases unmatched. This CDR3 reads CASSSAGTSKGQFF. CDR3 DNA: TGTGCCAGCAGCTCGGCCGGGACTAGCAAAGGGCAGTTCTTC.

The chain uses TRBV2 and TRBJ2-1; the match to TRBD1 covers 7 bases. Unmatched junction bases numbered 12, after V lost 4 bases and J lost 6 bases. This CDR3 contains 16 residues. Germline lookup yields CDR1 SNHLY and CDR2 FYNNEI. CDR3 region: CASSGPETGIGNEQFF. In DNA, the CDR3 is TGTGCCAGCAGTGGCCCCGAGACAGGGATCGGCAATGAGCAGTTCTTC.

The CDR3 DNA sequence: TGTGCCAGCAGTCCCTTGATGAGCTCTGAAGCTTTCTTT. Protein sequence: CASSPLMSSEAFF. The chain carries TRBV12-3 or TRBV12-4 and TRBJ1-1; D remains ambiguous. V dropped 5 bases and J dropped 6 bases, with 13 bases sitting between them. CDR3 length: 13 amino acids.

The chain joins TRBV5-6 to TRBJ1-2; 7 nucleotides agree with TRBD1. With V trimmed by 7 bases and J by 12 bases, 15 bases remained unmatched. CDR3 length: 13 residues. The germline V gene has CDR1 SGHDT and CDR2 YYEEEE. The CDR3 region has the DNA TGTGCCAGCTCTCAGGGGGGTAATTTGGTGGACACCTTC. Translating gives CASSQGGNLVDTF.

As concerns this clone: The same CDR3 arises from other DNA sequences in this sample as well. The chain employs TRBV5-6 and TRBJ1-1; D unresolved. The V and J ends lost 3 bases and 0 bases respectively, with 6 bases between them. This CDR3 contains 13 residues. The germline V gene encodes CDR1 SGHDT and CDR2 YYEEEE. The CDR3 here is CASSSTVNTEAFF. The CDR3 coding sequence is TGTGCCAGCAGCTCTACAGTGAACACTGAAGCTTTCTTT.

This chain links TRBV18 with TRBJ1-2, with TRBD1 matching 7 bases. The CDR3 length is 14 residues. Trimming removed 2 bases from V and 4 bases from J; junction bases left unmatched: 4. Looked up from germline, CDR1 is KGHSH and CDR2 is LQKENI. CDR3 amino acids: CASSPTQGSYGYTF. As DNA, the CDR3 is TGTGCCAGCTCACCAACACAGGGGAGCTATGGCTACACCTTC.

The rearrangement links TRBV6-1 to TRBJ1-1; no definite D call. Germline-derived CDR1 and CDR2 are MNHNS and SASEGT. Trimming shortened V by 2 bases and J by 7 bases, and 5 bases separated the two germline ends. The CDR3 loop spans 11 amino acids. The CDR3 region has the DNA TGTGCCAGCAGTGAACTCTTTGAAGCTTTCTTT. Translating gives CASSELFEAFF.

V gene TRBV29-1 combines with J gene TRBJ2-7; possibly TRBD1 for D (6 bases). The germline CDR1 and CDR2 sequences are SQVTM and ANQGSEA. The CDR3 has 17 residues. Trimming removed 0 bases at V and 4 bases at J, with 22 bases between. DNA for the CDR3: TGCAGCGTTGAAGATCGAGTCGGACAGCCAGGATTATACGAGCAGTACTTC. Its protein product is CSVEDRVGQPGLYEQYF.

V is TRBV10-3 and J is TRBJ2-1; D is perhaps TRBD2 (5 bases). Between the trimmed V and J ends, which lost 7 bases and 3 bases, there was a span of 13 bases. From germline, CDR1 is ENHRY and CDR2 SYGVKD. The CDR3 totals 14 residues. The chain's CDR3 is CAIKEAGRYNEQFF. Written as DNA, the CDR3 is TGTGCCATCAAGGAGGCGGGCCGCTACAATGAGCAGTTCTTC.

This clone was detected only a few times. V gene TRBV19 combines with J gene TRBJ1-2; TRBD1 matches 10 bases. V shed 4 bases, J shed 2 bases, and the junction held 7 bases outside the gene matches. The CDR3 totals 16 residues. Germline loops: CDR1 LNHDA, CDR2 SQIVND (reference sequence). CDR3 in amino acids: CASSRDRGPSNYGYTF. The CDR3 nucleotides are TGTGCCAGTAGTAGAGACAGGGGGCCTTCGAACTATGGCTACACCTTC.

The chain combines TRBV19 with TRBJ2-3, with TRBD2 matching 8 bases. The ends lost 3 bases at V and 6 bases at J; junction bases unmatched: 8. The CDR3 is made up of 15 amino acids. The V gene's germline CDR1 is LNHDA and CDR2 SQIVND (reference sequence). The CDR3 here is CASSIGSGDPDTQYF. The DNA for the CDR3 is TGTGCCAGTAGTATCGGTAGCGGGGACCCCGATACGCAGTATTTT.

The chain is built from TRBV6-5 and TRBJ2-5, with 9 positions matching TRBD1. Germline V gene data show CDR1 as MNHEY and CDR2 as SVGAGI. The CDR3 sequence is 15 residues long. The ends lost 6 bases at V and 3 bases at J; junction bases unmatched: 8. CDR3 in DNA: TGTGCCAGCAGCACATCCGGGACAGGGAAAGAGACCCAGTACTTC. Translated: CASSTSGTGKETQYF.

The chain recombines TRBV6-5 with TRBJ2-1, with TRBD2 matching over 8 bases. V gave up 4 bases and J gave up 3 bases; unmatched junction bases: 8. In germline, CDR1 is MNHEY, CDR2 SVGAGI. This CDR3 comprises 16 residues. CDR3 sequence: CASSFEREPSYNEQFF. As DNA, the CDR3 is TGTGCCAGCAGTTTCGAGCGGGAGCCGAGCTACAATGAGCAGTTCTTC.

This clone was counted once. DNA for the CDR3: TGTGCCAGCAGCCACTTAGCGGGAGGGTTCTACAATGAGCAGTTCTTC. As protein: CASSHLAGGFYNEQFF. The chain carries TRBV3-1 (or the pseudogene TRBV3-2) and TRBJ2-1; 11 positions agree with TRBD2. The germline gives CDR1 LGHDT, CDR2 YNNKEL (reference sequence). This CDR3 has 16 amino acids. V trimming: 3 bases; J trimming: 3 bases; junction bases outside the gene matches: 4.

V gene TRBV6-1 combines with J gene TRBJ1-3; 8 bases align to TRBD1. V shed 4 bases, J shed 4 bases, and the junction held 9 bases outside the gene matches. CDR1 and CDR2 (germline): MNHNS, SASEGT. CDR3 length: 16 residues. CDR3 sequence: CASSGTTGAGGNTIYF. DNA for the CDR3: TGTGCCAGCAGTGGAACGACAGGGGCGGGAGGAAACACCATATATTTT.